This TCR beta chain emerged from a study of human T cells and chemical hapten exposure. Study details: Per-sample TCR yields varied mainly from small pooled library volume differences.

This clonotype was recorded at least ten times. Time point given: healthy volunteer bleed at 2 weeks. Extraction yielded total RNA from whole blood (unfractionated). The library labeled individual cDNA molecules by adding unique molecular identifiers to them. Each CDR3 protein gets one entry after TCRdb re-called the RACE reads with MiXCR. The sample has more than 70,000 distinct CDR3 sequences, roughly 8.5% seen once. The CDR3 is 14 residues long. Germline V gene data show CDR1 as KGHSH and CDR2 as LQKENI. Trimming took 0 bases from V and 4 from J, leaving 8 bases between them. The receptor's source is a female donor in good health. Some clones in this sample may be carry-over from other donors' samples. The V and J genes are TRBV18 and TRBJ2-3; D is undetermined. Sequencing was performed on whole blood. The CDR3 reads CASSPPMVADTQYF. CDR3 nucleotide sequence: TGTGCCAGCTCACCACCGATGGTGGCAGATACGCAGTATTTT.